This T cell receptor (beta chain) is from a study of blood T cell repertoires in COVID-19. Study information: Acute-phase and convalescent COVID-19 samples originated in the United States, Italy and Spain.

Original handling: For nucleated cells, counts were estimated from reference gene primer amplification. Assay: immunoSEQ multiplex PCR; the TCRdb copy retains only in-frame clones and omits some. D and trimming were read from the DNA, whereas the V and J calls and clone size are those reported in that table. The table lists 270,000 or so clones, about 89% of them singletons, with roughly 0.92% in the top ten. The V end was cut by 1 base, the J end by 6 bases, with 9 bases between. The CDR3 length is 13 residues. Germline CDR1 MNHNS, CDR2 SASEGT. Sequencing was carried out using peripheral blood. The gene calls are TRBV6-1 and TRBJ1-2; D is undetermined. The sequence came from a woman aged 40 to 50 who had recovered from COVID-19. The CDR3 loop is CASSEDGKDGYTF. The CDR3 nucleotides read TGTGCCAGCAGTGAAGACGGGAAGGATGGCTACACCTTC.